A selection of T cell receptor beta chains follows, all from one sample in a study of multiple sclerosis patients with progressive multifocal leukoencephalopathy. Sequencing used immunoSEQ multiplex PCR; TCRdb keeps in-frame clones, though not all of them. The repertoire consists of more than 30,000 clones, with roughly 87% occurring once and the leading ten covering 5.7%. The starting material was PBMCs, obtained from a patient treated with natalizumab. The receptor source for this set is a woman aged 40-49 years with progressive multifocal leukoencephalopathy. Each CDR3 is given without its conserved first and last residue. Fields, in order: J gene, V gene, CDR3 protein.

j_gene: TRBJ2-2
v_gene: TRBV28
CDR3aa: ASSLVPGVLF

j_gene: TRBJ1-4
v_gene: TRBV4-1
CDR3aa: ASSQRDREKLF

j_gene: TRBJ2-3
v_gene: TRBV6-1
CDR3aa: ASGPADTQY

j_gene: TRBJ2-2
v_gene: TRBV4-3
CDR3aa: ASSWVPENTGELF

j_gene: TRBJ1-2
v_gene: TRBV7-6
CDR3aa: ASSPGQGDGYT

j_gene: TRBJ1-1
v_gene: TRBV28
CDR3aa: ASSGYRDTEAF

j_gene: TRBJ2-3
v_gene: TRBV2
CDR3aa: ASSDLPGGADTQY

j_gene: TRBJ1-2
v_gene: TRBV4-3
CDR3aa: ASSQDLPGASFWGYT

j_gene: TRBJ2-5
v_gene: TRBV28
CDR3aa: ASSLGGFAETQY

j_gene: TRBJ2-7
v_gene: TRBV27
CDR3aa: ASSLKGPPYEQY

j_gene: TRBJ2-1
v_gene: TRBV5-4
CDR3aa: ASRQTSGGHNEQF

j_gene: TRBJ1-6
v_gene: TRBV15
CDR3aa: ATSRDPSSYNSPLH

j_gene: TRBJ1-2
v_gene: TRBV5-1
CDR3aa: ASSLVWDRAGGDYGYT

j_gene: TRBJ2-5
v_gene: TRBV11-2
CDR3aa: ASSLPWSKETQY

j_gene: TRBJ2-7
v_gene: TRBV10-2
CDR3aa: ASSDGRNYEQY

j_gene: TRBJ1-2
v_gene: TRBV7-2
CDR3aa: ASSLTGGGYT

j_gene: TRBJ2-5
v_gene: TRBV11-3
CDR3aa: ASSLYYQVETQY

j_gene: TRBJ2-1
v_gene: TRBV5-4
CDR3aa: ASSLGGGSSYNEQF

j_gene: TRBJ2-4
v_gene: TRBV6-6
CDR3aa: ASSYGENIQY

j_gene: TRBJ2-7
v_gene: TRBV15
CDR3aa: ATRRLAADEQY

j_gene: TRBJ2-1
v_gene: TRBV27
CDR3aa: ASIALAGARDEQF

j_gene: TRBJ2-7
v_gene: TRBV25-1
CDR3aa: ASSGLRTYEQY

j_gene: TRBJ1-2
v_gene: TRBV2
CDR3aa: ASSEALRGYGYT

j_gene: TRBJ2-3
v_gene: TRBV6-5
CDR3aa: ASVDRGRTDTQY

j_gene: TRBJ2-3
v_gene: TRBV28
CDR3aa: ASSPNLGTSTDTQY

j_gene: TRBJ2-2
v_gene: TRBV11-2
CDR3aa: ASSSPGTSGNTGELF

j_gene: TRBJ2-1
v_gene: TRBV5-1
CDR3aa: ASSRDIHNEQF

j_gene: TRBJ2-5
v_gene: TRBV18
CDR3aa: ASSPQGGQETQY

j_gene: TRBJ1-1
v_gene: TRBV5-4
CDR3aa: ASSMDRMNTEAF

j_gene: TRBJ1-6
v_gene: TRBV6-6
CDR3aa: ASRLGLTRDSPLH

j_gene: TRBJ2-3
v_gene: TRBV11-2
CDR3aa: ASSFGPTGDTQY

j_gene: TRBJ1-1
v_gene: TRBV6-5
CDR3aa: ASSYSPGQGNTEAF

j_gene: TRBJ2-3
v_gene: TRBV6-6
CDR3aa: ASSSEGGNTQY

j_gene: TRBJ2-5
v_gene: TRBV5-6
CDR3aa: ASSLDRDRYETQY

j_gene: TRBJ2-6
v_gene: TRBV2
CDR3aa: ASRKQQTTSGANVLT

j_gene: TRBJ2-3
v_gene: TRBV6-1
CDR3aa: ASSEVGGGLTDTQY

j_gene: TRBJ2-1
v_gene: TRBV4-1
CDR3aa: ASSQGTSGLNEQF

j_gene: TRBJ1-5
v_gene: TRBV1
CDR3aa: TSNPQGARGNQPQH

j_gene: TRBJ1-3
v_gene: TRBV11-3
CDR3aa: ASSQGTGDRGAGNTIY

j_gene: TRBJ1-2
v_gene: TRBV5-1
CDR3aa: ASRDKSVRKIYGYT

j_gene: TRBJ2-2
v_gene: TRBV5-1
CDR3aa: ASSLGATNTGELF